These 10 T cell receptor beta chains were all obtained from the same sample, sequenced in a study of cytomegalovirus exposure and HLA in healthy donors. The PCR contained 60 Vbeta and 13 Jbeta primers. This table comes from immunoSEQ multiplex PCR, and its TCRdb copy is limited to in-frame clones, with some not included. In the table there are 80,000 to 100,000 clones, about three quarters of which are singletons. Sample: PBMCs. These receptors all come from a middle-aged man in good health and CMV-seronegative.

This chain uses TRBV19 with TRBJ2-5, with TRBD1 matching 7 bases. The CDR3 has 15 amino acids. Germline lookup yields CDR1 LNHDA and CDR2 SQIVND (reference sequence). Trimming removed 3 bases from V and 5 bases from J; junction bases left unmatched: 9. This CDR3 reads CASSIGAGGVETQYF. As DNA, the CDR3 is TGTGCCAGTAGTATTGGGGCAGGGGGTGTGGAGACCCAGTACTTC.

The rearrangement uses TRBV5-6 and TRBJ2-7, with D possibly TRBD2 on 5 matching bases. The ends were cut back, 0 bases at V and 6 bases at J, with 10 bases in the middle. The CDR3 covers 13 residues. Per the germline V gene, CDR1 is SGHDT and CDR2 is YYEEEE. CDR3 nucleotide sequence: TGTGCCAGCAGCTTGGCTAGCTGGGGCGAGCAGTACTTC. Protein product: CASSLASWGEQYF.

The chain carries TRBV27 and TRBJ1-6; the D is unclear. This CDR3 contains 16 residues. Trimming took off 5 bases at V and 4 bases at J, with 15 bases between the two ends. In germline, CDR1 is MNHEY, CDR2 SMNVEV (reference sequence). CDR3 amino acids: CASSLRSGVYNSPLHF. In nucleotides, the CDR3 is TGTGCCAGCAGTCTTAGATCCGGGGTTTATAATTCACCCCTCCACTTT.

In DNA form, the CDR3 reads TGTGCCAGCAGTTATCAGCGGGACCACTACGAGCAGTACTTC. Translation gives CASSYQRDHYEQYF. V and J are TRBV6-5 and TRBJ2-7; 7 bases fit TRBD2. From germline, CDR1 is MNHEY and CDR2 SVGAGI. CDR3 length equals 14 residues. The V and J ends lost 3 bases and 3 bases, in that order; junction bases with no gene match: 5.

This chain connects TRBV5-1 to TRBJ2-5, with D maybe TRBD1 (7 bases). CDR3 length equals 14 residues. Germline-derived CDR1 and CDR2 are SGHRS and YFSETQ. Trimming took off 4 bases at V and 2 bases at J, with 12 bases between the two ends. This CDR3 is CASSGGTVQETQYF. In DNA form, the CDR3 reads TGCGCCAGCAGCGGGGGGACAGTTCAAGAGACCCAGTACTTC.

The sample holds a few counts of this clone. J is TRBJ1-2 and V is TRBV4-1; 7 bases fit TRBD1. CDR3 length: 14 amino acids. Germline CDR1 is MGHRA and CDR2 is YSYEKL. The V segment lost 2 bases and the J segment 10 bases; nucleotides outside the gene matches: 10. CDR3 in DNA: TGCGCCAGCAGCCAACATAGACAGGGTAGGGCCTACACCTTC. Amino acid sequence: CASSQHRQGRAYTF.

The rearrangement links TRBV5-1 to TRBJ2-5; the D gene is possibly TRBD2 (6 bases). Germline CDR1 SGHRS, CDR2 YFSETQ. CDR3 length: 17 amino acids. V lost 3 bases, J lost 5 bases, and 23 bases lay in between. The CDR3 sequence: CASSYTTGIGGGETQYF. CDR3 DNA: TGCGCCAGCAGCTACACCACTGGTATAGGTGGGGGGGAGACCCAGTACTTC. Looking up the rest from reference TRBV5-1 and TRBJ2-5 gives the full variable domain: KAGVTQTPRYLIKTRGQQVTLSCSPISGHRSVSWYQQTPGQGLQFLFEYFSETQRNKGNFPGRFSGRQFSNSRSEMNVSTLELGDSALYLCASSYTTGIGGGETQYFGPGTRLLVL.

This clone was seen a handful of times. This chain connects TRBV7-8 to TRBJ2-1; D might be TRBD1 (6 bases). The CDR3 is 14 amino acids. V lost 4 bases, J lost 15 bases, and 22 bases lay in between. The germline V gene encodes CDR1 SGHVS and CDR2 FQNEAQ. Here the CDR3 reads CASSYGPEQGKAFF. DNA for the CDR3: TGTGCCAGCAGCTACGGCCCTGAACAGGGAAAGGCGTTCTTC.

The chain carries TRBV7-8 and TRBJ1-1; D not certain. Looked up from germline, CDR1 is SGHVS and CDR2 is FQNEAQ. V lost 4 bases and J lost 10, with 13 bases in between. The CDR3 has 12 residues. CDR3 amino acids: CASSYAMYRAFF. For the CDR3, the DNA is TGTGCCAGCAGCTACGCCATGTATAGAGCTTTCTTT.

The chain recombines TRBV5-4 with TRBJ2-7, with D possibly matching TRBD1 (6 bases). CDR1 SGHNT and CDR2 YYREEE come from the germline V gene (reference sequence). Deletions cut 2 bases from V and 5 bases from J, with 11 bases between. The CDR3 loop spans 13 amino acids. The CDR3 here is CASSLQGADEQYF. The CDR3 DNA is TGTGCCAGCAGCTTACAGGGTGCCGACGAGCAGTACTTC.